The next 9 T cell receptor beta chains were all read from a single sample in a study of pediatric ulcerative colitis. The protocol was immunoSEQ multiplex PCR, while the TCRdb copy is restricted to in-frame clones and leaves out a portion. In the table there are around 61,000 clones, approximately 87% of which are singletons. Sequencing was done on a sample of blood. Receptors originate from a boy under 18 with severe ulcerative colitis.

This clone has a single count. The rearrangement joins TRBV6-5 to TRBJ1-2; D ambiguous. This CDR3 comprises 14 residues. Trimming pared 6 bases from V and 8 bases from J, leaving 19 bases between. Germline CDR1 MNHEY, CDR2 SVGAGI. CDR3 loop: CASRPIKAPGGYTF. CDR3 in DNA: TGTGCCAGCAGGCCTATCAAGGCCCCAGGAGGCTACACCTTC.

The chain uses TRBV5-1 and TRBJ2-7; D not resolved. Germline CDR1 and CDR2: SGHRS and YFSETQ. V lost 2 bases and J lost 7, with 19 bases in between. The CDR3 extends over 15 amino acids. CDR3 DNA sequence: TGCGCCAGCAGCTTAGAGGTCGTAGGCGTAGGGGAGCAGTACTTC. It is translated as CASSLEVVGVGEQYF.

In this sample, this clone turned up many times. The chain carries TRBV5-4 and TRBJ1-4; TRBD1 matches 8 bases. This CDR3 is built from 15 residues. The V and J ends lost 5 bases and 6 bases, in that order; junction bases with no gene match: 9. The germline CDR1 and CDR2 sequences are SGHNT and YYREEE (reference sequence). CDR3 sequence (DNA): TGTGCCAGCAGGGCATCCGGGACAGGTGATGAAAAACTGTTTTTT. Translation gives CASRASGTGDEKLFF.

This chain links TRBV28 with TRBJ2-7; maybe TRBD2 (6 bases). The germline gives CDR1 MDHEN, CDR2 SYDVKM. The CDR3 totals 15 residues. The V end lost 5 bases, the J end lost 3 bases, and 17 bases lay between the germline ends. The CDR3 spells CASSSPSGAGYEQYF. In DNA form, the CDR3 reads TGTGCCAGCAGTAGCCCCTCGGGAGCCGGCTACGAGCAGTACTTC.

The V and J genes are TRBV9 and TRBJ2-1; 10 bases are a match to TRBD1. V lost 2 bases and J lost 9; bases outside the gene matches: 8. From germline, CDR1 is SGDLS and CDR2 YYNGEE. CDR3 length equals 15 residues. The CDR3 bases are TGTGCCAGCAGCGTGAGGGACAGGGGTTCTTTTGAGCAGTTCTTC. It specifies CASSVRDRGSFEQFF.

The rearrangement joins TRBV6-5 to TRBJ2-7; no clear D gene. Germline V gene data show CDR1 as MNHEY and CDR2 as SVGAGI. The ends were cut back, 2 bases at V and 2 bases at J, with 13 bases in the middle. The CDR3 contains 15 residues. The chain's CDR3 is CASSYIAVATYEQYF. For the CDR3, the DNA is TGTGCCAGCAGTTACATAGCAGTGGCTACCTACGAGCAGTACTTC.

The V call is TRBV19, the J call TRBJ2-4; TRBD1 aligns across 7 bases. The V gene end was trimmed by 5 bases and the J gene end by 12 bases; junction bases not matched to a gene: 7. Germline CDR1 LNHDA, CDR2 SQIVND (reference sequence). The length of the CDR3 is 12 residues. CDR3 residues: CASSPGQRYQYF. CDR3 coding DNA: TGTGCCAGTAGTCCGGGACAGCGTTATCAGTACTTC.

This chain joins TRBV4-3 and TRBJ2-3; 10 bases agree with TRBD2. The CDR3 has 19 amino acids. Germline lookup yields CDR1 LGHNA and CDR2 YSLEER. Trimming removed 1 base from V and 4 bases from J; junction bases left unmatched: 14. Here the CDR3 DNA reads TGCGCCAGCAGCCAAGTACTAGCGGGGTACTCAGGCGGCGCAGATACGCAGTATTTT. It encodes CASSQVLAGYSGGADTQYF.

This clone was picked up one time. Here the CDR3 reads CASSYGLTGEGYEQYF. CDR3 nucleotides: TGTGCCAGCAGTTACGGCTTGACAGGGGAGGGCTACGAGCAGTACTTC. V gene TRBV6-5 combines with J gene TRBJ2-7, with TRBD1 as a possible D gene (8 bases). V lost 2 bases and J 3 bases, leaving 17 bases between the germline ends. Germline CDR1 and CDR2: MNHEY and SVGAGI. CDR3 size: 16 residues.